This TCR beta chain is from a study of PD-1 blockade in mismatch repair-deficient tumors. Findings and limits, study-wide: Tumor-resident clones, often undetectable pretreatment in blood, expanded then contracted after pembrolizumab.

The method was immunoSEQ multiplex PCR; TCRdb's version includes in-frame clones alone and lacks a portion of them. The sample includes about 68,000 clones, more than 75% of them seen just once. Regarding this clone: Its antigen remains unknown.

PCR or immunohistochemistry showed mismatch repair deficiency in every enrolled patient. The sequence came from an adult with mismatch repair-deficient cancer. Here the sequenced sample was peripheral blood, taken 2 weeks after starting pembrolizumab.

The chain's CDR3 is CASSQEVSGGTEAFF. CDR3 in DNA: TGTGCCAGCAGCCAAGAAGTTTCAGGAGGGACTGAAGCTTTCTTT. The chain combines TRBV4-2 with TRBJ1-1; D ambiguous. The CDR3 totals 15 residues. With 0 bases removed from V and 5 bases from J, the gap between germline ends came to 13 bases. Germline-derived CDR1 and CDR2 are LGHNA and YNFKEQ.